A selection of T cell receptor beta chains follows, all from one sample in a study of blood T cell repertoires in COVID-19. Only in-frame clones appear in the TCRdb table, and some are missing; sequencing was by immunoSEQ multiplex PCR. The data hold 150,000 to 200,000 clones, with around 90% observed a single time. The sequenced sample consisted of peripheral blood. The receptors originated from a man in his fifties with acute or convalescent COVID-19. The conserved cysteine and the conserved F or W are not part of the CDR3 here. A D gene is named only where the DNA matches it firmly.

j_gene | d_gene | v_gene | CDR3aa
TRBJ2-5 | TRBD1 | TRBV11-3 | ASSLTTGAGTQY
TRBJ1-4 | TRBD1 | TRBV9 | ASSVEPGGSEKLF
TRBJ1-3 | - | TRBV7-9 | ASSLTTRNSGNTIY
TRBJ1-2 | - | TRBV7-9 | ASSLAYRELSYGYT
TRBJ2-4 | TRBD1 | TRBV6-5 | ATTPGQKNIQY
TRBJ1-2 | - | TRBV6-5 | ASSYRGGVYGYT
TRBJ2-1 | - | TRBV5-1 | ASSWGADNEQF
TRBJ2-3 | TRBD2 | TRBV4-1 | ASSQDGLAGARRTADTQY
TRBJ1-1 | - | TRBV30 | AWGTSNTEAF
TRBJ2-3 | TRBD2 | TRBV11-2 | ASSLVLAGAYTQY
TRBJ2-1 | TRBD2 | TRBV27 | ASSLSRGLAGGRYNEQF
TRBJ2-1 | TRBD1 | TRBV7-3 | ASSTSGTDERGQF
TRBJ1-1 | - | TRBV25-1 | ASKPSAGSAEAF
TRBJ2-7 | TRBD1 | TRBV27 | ASRGTGGSYEQY
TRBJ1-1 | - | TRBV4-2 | ASSQGGVNTEAF
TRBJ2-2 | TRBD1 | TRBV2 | ASSEGHRGGTGELF
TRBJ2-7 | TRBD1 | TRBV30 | AWKRTGSAYEQY
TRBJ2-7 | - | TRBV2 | ASSEGQNPYEQY
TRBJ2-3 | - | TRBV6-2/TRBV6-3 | ASSSGAYTQY
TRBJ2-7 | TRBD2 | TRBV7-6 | ASSLSREGRYEQY
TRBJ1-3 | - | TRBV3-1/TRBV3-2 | ASSRAEGSGGTIY
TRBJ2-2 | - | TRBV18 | ASSPPSETGELF
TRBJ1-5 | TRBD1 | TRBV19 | ASRFTGGNQPQH
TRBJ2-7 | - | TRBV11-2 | ASSLGHQYEQY
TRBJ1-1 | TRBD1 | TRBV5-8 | ASSIGQGRGEAF
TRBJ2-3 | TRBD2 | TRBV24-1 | ATSDTSGGASNTQY
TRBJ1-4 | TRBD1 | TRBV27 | ASSLGYRGGDEKLF
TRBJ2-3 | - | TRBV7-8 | ASRRPIEAGREDTQY
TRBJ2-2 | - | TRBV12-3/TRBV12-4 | ASSFRVTGELF
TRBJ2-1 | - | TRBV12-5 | ASGLGQNEQF
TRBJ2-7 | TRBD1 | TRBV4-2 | ASSHRTGYEQY
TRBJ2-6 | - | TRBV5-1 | ASSLPRGGSGANVLT
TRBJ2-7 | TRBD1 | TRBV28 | ASSLLANRDRGLGYEQY
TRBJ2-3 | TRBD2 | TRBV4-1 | ASTQLAGGTDTQY
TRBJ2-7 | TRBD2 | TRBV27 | ASSSGGGENNEQY
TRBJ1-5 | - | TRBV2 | ASSRRQNSNQPQH
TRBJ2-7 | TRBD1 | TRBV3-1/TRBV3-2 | ASASDRSGYEQY
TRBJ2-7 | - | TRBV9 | ASSVGWGQNYEQY
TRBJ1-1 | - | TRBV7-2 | ASSFRTMNTEAF
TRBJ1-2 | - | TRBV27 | ASSLAGLSYGYT
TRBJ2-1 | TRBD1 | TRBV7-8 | ASSKGTGGINEQF
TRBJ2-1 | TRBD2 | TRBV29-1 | SVVGTSGEQF
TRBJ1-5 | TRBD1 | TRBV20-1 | SASKEGGADQPQH
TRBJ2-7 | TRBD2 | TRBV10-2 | ASSGGLAGVEQY